The T cell receptor beta chain under discussion was sequenced for a study of response to subunit inactivated influenza vaccine. Study-level findings and limits: It was suggested by the authors that few new T cells are recruited by each seasonal influenza vaccination.

On this clonotype: What it binds is unknown.

TCRdb reprocessed the RT-PCR reads with MiXCR, giving one entry per CDR3 protein. Among some 300,000 distinct CDR3 sequences listed, about 20% were seen once. Germline lookup yields CDR1 SGHDT and CDR2 YYEEEE. The CDR3 is 16 residues long. The V and J ends lost 3 bases and 9 bases, in that order; junction bases with no gene match: 11. The specimen was PBMCs from blood, collected 21 months after vaccination. The chain carries TRBV5-6 and TRBJ2-1, with 11 bases matching TRBD2. This clonotype was sampled from a man aged 50 to 75 who received an inactivated influenza vaccine. The chain's CDR3 is CASSWELAGELSEQFF. CDR3 DNA: TGTGCCAGCAGCTGGGAACTAGCGGGAGAACTTAGTGAGCAGTTCTTC.